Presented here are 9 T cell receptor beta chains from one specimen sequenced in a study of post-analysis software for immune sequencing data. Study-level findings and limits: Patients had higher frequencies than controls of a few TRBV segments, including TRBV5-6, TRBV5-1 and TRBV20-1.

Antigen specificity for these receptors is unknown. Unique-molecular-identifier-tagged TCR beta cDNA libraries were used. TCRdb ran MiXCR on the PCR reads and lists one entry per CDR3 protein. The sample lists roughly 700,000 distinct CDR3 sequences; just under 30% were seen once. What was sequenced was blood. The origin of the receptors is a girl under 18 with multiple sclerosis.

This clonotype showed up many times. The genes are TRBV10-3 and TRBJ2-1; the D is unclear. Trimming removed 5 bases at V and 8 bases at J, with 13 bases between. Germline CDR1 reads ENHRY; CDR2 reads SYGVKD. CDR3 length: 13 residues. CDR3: CAISTSGRDEQFF. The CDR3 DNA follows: TGTGCCATCAGTACCTCTGGTAGGGATGAGCAGTTCTTC.

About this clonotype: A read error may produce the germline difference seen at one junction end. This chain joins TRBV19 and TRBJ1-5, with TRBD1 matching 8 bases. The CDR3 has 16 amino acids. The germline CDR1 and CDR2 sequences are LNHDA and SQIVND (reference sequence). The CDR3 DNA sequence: TGTGCCAGTAGTCCTCAGGGGGCGCGGAGCAGTCAGCCCCAGCATTTT. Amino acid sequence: CASSPQGARSSQPQHF.

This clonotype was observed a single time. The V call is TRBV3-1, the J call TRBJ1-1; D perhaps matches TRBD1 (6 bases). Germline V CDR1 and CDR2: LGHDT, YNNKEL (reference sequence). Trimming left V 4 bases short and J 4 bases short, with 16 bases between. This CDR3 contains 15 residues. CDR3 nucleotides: TGTGCCAGCAGCCTCCGAGGGGGAGCGGGCACTGAAGCTTTCTTT. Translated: CASSLRGGAGTEAFF.

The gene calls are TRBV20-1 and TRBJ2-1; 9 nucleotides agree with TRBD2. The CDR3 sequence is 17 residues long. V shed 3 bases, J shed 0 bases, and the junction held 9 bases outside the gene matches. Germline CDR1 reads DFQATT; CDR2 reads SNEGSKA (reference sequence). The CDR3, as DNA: TGCAGTGCTAGGGGGACTAGCTCGCCGAGCTCCTACAATGAGCAGTTCTTC. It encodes CSARGTSSPSSYNEQFF.

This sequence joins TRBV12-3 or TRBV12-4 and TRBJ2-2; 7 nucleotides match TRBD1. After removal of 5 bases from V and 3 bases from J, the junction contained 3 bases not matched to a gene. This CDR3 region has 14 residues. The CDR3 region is CASSLTGYTGELFF. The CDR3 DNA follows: TGTGCCAGCAGTCTGACAGGGTACACCGGGGAGCTGTTTTTT.

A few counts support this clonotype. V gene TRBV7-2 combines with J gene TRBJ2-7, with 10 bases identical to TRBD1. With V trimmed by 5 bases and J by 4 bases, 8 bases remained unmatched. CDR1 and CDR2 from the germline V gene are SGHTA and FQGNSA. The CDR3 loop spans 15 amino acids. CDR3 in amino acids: CASSRTGQGLYEQYF. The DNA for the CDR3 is TGTGCCAGCAGCCGAACGGGACAGGGGTTATACGAGCAGTACTTC.

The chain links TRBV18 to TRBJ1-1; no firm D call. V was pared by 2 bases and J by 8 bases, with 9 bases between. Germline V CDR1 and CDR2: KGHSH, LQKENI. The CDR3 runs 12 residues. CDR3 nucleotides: TGTGCCAGCTCACCAGCTTCGAGGGAAGCTTTCTTT. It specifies CASSPASREAFF.

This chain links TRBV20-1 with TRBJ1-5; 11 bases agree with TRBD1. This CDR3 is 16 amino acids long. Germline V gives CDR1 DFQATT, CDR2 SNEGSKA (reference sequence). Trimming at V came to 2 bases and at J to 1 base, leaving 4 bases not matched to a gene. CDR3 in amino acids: CSARSGTGGSNQPQHF. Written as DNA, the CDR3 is TGCAGTGCTAGATCCGGGACAGGGGGAAGCAATCAGCCCCAGCATTTT.

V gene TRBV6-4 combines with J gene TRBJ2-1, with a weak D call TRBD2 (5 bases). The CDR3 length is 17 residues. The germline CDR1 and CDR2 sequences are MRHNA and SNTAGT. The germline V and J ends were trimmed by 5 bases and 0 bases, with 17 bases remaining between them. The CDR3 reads CASSPGGGSSSYNEQFF. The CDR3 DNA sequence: TGTGCCAGCAGTCCCGGTGGAGGCTCGAGCTCCTACAATGAGCAGTTCTTC.